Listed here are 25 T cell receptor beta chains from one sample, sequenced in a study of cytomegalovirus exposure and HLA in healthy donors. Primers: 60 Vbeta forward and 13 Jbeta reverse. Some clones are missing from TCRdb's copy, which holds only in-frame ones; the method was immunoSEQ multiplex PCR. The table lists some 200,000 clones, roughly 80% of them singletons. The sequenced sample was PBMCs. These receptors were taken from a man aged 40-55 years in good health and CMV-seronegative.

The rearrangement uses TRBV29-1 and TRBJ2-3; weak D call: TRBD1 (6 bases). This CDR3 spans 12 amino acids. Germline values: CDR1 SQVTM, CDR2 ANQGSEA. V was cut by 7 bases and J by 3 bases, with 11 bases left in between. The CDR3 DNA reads TGCAGCGCACAAGGACAGACAGATACGCAGTATTTT. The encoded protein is CSAQGQTDTQYF.

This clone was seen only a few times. The CDR3 nucleotides read TGTGCCAGCCGAGGCGCAGCGAGAACGAACACTGAAGCTTTCTTT. It specifies CASRGAARTNTEAFF. The rearrangement joins TRBV2 to TRBJ1-1; D remains unclear. The CDR3 spans 15 residues. V was shortened by 8 bases and J by 1 base, with 17 bases between the two germline ends. Germline V gene sequence: CDR1 SNHLY, CDR2 FYNNEI.

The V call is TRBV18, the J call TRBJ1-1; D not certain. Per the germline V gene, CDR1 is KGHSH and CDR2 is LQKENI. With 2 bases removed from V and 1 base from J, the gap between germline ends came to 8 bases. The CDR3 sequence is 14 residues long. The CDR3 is CASSPIRENTEAFF. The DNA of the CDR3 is TGTGCCAGCTCACCAATAAGAGAGAACACTGAAGCTTTCTTT.

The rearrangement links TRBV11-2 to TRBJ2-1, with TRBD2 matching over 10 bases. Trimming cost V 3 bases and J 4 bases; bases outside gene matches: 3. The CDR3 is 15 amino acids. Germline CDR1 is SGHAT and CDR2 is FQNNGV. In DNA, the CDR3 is TGTGCCAGCAGCTTGGTAGCGGGGGGTTACAATGAGCAGTTCTTC. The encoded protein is CASSLVAGGYNEQFF. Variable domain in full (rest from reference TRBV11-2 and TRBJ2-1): EAGVAQSPRYKIIEKRQSVAFWCNPISGHATLYWYQQILGQGPKLLIQFQNNGVVDDSQLPKDRFSAERLKGVDSTLKIQPAKLEDSAVYLCASSLVAGGYNEQFFGPGTRLTVL.

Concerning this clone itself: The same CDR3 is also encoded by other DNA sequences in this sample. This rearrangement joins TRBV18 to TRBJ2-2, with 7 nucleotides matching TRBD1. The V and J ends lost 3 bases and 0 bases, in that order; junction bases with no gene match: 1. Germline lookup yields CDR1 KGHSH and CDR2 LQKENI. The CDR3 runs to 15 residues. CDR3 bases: TGTGCCAGCTCACCGGGGACAGCGAACACCGGGGAGCTGTTTTTT. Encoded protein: CASSPGTANTGELFF.

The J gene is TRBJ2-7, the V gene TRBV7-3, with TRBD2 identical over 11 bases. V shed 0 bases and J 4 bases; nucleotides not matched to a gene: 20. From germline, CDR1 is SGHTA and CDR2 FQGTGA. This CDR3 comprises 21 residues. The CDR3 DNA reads TGTGCCAGCAGCTTAACGGATTTGGGACAGGGTCCGACTAGCGGGGAGTACGAGCAGTACTTC. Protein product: CASSLTDLGQGPTSGEYEQYF.

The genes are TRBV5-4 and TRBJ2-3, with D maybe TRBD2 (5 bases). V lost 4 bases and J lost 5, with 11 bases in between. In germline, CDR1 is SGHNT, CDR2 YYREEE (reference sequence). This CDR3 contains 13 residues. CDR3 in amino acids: CASSSAGGDTQYF. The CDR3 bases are TGTGCCAGCAGCAGCGCGGGCGGAGATACGCAGTATTTT.

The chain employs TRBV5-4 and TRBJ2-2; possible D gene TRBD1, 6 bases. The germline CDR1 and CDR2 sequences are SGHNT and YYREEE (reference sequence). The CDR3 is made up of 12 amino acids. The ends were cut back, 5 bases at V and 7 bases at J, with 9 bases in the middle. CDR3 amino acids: CASRLDSGELFF. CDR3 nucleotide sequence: TGTGCCAGCAGACTGGACAGCGGGGAGCTGTTTTTT.

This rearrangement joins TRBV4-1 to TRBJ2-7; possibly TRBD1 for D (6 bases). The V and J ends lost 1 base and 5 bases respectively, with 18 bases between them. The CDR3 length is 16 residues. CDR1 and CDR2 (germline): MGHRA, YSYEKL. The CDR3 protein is CASSQGVQGPRDEQYF. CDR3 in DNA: TGCGCCAGCAGCCAAGGAGTCCAGGGGCCTCGTGACGAGCAGTACTTC.

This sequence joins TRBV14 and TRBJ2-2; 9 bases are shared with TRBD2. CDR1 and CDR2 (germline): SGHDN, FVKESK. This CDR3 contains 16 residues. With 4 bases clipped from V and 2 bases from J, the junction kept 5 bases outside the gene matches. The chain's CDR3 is CASSLIAGDNTGELFF. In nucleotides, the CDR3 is TGTGCCAGCAGCCTCATAGCGGGAGACAACACCGGGGAGCTGTTTTTT.

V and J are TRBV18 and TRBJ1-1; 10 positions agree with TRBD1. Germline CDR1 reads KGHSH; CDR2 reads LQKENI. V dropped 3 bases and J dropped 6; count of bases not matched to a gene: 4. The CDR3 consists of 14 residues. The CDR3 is CASSPDRGRPEAFF. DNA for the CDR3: TGTGCCAGCTCACCCGACAGGGGGCGACCTGAAGCTTTCTTT.

CDR3 sequence (DNA): TGTGCCATCAGTGGAGGTATGGGTCCACAGGGAATGGTCTATGGCTACACCTTC. This encodes CAISGGMGPQGMVYGYTF. The rearrangement uses TRBV10-3 and TRBJ1-2; D may be TRBD1 (6 bases). CDR3 size: 18 residues. The germline V gene has CDR1 ENHRY and CDR2 SYGVKD. Trimming removed 4 bases from V and 4 bases from J, with 25 bases in between.

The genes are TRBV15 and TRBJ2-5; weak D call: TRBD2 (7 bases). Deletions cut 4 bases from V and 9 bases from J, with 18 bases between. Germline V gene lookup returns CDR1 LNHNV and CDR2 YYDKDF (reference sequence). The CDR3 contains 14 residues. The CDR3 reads CATSTEGGGGPQYF. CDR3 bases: TGTGCCACCAGCACCGAGGGGGGGGGTGGGCCCCAGTACTTC.

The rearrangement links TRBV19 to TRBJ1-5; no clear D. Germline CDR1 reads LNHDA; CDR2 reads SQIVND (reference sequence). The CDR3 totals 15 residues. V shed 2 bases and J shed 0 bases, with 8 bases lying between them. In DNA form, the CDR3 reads TGTGCCAGTAGTATAAGGGAGGGTAGCAATCAGCCCCAGCATTTT. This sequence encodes CASSIREGSNQPQHF.

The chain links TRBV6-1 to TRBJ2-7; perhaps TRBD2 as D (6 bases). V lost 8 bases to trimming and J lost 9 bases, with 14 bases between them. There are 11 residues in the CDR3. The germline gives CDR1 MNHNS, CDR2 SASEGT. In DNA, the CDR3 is TGTGCCAGCTCCGGGGGACTCGGGCAGTACTTC. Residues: CASSGGLGQYF.

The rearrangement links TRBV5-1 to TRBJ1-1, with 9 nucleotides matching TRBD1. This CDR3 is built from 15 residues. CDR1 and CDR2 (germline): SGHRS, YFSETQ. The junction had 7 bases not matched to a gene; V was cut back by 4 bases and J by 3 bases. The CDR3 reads CASSGTGSGDTEAFF. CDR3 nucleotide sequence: TGCGCCAGCAGCGGGACAGGGTCTGGAGACACTGAAGCTTTCTTT.

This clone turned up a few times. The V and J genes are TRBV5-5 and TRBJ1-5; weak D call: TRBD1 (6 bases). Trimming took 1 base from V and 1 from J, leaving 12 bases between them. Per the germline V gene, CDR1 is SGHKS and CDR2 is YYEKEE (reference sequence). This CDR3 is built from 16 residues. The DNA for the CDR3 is TGTGCCAGCAGCTTGAGGGCAGGGGCAAGCAATCAGCCCCAGCATTTT. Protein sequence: CASSLRAGASNQPQHF. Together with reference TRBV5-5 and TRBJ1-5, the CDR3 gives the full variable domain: DAGVTQSPTHLIKTRGQQVTLRCSPISGHKSVSWYQQVLGQGPQFIFQYYEKEERGRGNFPDRFSARQFPNYSSELNVNALLLGDSALYLCASSLRAGASNQPQHFGDGTRLSIL.

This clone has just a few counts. In DNA, the CDR3 is TGTGCCAGCGCCCCCGGGGGGGAGGCCGGGGAGCTGTTTTTT. It is translated as CASAPGGEAGELFF. This chain joins TRBV7-2 and TRBJ2-2, with 8 bases matching TRBD2. CDR3 length: 14 amino acids. Germline-derived CDR1 and CDR2 are SGHTA and FQGNSA. Germline trimming cut 8 bases from V and 6 bases from J; bases unmatched to any gene: 8. Full variable domain (rest looked up from reference TRBV7-2 and TRBJ2-2): GAGVSQSPSNKVTEKGKDVELRCDPISGHTALYWYRQSLGQGLEFLIYFQGNSAPDKSGLPSDRFSAERTGGSVSTLTIQRTQQEDSAVYLCASAPGGEAGELFFGEGSRLTVL.

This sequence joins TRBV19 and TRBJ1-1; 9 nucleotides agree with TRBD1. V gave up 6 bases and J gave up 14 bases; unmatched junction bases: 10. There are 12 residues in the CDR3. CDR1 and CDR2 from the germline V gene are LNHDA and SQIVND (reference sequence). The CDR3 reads CASRGPGQGEFF. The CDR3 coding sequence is TGTGCCAGTAGAGGCCCGGGACAGGGTGAGTTCTTT. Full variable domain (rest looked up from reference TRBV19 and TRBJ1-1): DGGITQSPKYLFRKEGQNVTLSCEQNLNHDAMYWYRQDPGQGLRLIYYSQIVNDFQKGDIAEGYSVSREKKESFPLTVTSAQKNPTAFYLCASRGPGQGEFFGQGTRLTVV.

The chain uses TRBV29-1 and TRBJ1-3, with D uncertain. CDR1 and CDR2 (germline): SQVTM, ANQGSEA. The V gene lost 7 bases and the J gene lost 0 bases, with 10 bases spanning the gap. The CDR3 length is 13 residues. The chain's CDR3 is CSAVESSGNTIYF. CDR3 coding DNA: TGCAGCGCCGTTGAGAGCTCTGGAAACACCATATATTTT.

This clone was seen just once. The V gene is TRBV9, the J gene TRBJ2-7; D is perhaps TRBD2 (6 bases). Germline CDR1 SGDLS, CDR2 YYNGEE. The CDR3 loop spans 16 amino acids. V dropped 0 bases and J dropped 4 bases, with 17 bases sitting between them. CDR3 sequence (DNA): TGTGCCAGCAGCGTAGGGGTCGGGGGAACCACTTACGAGCAGTACTTC. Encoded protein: CASSVGVGGTTYEQYF.

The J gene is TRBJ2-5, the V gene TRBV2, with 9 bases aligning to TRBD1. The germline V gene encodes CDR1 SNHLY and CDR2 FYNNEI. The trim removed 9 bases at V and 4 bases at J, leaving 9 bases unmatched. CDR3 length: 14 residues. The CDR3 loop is CASPGTGGGETQYF. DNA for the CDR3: TGTGCCAGTCCCGGAACAGGGGGCGGAGAGACCCAGTACTTC.

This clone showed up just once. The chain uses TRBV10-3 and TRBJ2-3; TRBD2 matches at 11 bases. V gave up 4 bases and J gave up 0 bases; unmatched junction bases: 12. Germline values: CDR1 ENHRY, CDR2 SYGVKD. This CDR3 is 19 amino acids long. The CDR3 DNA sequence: TGTGCCATCAGTGGGCCCGGGACTAGCGGTTCCTCTAGCACAGATACGCAGTATTTT. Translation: CAISGPGTSGSSSTDTQYF.

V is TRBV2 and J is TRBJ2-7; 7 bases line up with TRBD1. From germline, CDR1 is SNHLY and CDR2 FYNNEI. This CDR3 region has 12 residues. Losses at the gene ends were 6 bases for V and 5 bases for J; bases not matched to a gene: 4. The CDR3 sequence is CASRDRSHEQYF. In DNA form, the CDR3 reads TGTGCCAGCAGGGACAGGAGCCACGAGCAGTACTTC.

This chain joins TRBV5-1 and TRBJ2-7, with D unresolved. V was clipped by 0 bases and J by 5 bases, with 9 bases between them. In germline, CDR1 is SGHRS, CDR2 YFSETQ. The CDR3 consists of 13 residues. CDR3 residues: CASSLEAFHEQYF. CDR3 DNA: TGCGCCAGCAGCTTGGAAGCCTTCCACGAGCAGTACTTC.